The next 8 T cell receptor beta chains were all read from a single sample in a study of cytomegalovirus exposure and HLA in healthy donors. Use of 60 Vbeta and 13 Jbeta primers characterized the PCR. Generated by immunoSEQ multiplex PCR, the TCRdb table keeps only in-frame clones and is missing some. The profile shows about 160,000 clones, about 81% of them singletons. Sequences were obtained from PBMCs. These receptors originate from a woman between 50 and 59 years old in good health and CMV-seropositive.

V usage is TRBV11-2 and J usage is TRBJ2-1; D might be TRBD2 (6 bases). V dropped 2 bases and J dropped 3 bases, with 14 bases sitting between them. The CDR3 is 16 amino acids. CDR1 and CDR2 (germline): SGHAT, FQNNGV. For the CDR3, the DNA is TGTGCCAGCAGCTTATACGGGGACTCCGACTACAATGAGCAGTTCTTC. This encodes CASSLYGDSDYNEQFF.

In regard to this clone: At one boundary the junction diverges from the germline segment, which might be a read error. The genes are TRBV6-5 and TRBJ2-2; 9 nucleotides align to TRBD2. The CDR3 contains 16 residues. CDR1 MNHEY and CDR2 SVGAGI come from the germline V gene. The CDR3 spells CASSYDVAGEVGELVF. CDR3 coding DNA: TGTGCCAGCAGTTACGACGTAGCGGGGGAGGTCGGGGAGCTGGTTTTT.

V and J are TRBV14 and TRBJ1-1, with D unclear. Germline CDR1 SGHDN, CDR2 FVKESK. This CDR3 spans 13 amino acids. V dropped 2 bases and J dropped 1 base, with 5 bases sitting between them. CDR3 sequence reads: CASSQLRNTEAFF. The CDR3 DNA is TGTGCCAGCAGCCAACTACGGAACACTGAAGCTTTCTTT.

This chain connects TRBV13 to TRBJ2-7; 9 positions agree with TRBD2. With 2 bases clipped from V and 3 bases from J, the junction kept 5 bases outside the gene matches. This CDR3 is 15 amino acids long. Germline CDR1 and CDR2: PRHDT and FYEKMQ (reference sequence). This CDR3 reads CASSLRAGGSYEQYF. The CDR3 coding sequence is TGTGCCAGCAGCTTAAGGGCGGGGGGGAGCTACGAGCAGTACTTC.

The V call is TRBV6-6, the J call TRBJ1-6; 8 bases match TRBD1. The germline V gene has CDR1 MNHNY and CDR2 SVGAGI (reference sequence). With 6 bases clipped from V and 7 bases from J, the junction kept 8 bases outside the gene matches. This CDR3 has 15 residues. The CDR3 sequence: CASRAGTGENSPLHF. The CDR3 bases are TGTGCCAGCAGAGCCGGGACAGGAGAAAATTCACCCCTCCACTTT.

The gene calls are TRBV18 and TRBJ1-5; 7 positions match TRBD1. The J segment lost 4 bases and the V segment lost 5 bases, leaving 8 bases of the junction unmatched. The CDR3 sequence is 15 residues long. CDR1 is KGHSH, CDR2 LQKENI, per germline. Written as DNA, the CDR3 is TGTGCCAGCTCATACGGACAGGTTGAAAATCAGCCCCAGCATTTT. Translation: CASSYGQVENQPQHF.

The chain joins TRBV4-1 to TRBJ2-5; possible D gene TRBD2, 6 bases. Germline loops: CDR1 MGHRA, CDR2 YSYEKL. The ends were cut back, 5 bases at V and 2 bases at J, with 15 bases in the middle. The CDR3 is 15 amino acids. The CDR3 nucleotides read TGCGCCAGCAGCAAGACCGGGACTCAACAAGAGACCCAGTACTTC. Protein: CASSKTGTQQETQYF.

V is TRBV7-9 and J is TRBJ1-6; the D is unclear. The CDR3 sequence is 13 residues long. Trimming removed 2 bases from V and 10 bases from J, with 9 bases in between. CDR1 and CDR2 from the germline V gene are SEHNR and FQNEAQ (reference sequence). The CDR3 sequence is CASSLKPESPLHF. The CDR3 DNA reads TGTGCCAGCAGCTTAAAACCTGAGTCACCCCTCCACTTT.